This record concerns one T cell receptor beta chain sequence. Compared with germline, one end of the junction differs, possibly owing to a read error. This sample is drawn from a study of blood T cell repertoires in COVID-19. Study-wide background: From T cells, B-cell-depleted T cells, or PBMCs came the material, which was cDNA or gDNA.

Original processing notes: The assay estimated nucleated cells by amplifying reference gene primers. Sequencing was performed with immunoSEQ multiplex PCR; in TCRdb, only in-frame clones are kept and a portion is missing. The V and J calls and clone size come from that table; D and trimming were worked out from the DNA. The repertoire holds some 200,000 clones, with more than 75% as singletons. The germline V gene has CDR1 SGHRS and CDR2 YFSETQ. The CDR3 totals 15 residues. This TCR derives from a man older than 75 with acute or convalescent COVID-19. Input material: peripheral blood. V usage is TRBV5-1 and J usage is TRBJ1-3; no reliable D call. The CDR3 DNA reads TGCGCCAGCACCTTGGATCCAGTCTCTGGAAACACCATATATTTT. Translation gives CASTLDPVSGNTIYF.